The clone carrying this T cell receptor beta chain has just one count. The data are from a study of blood T cell repertoires in COVID-19. Background on the study: The United States, Italy and Spain provided the acute and convalescent COVID-19 samples. Sample material is recorded as cDNA or gDNA derived from T cells, B-cell-depleted T cells, or PBMCs.

The V and J ends lost 9 bases and 5 bases respectively, with 14 bases between them. This CDR3 region has 13 residues. Germline CDR1 MNHEY, CDR2 SVGAGI. In the original processing: Reference gene primer amplification in the assay estimated nucleated cell counts. Assay used: immunoSEQ multiplex PCR; TCRdb lists only in-frame clones, some missing. For V, J and clone size, that table is used; D and trimming come from the DNA. This sample has about 230,000 clones, with approximately 80% found just once. This TCR was sampled from a woman aged 50 to 60 with acute or convalescent COVID-19. The chain is built from TRBV6-5 and TRBJ2-1; D gene ambiguous. Input material: peripheral blood. The CDR3 protein is CASGVRVDNEQFF. The CDR3 DNA follows: TGTGCCAGTGGAGTACGTGTCGACAATGAGCAGTTCTTC.